The clone carrying this TCR beta chain occurred a few times. Its antigen is still unknown. This record belongs to a study of T-cell memory formation after mild COVID-19. Study-level background: In these data, TCR clusters were largely donor specific. General study results and limits: Contracting clones localized mainly to CM and EM when CD4+ and mainly to EMRA when CD8+. Balance between CD4 and CD8 was seen in clones contracting day 15 to 85, and a CD4+ lean was seen in later expanders. Pre-infection memory contained some responding clones, which suggested that cross-reactive memory had joined.

Trimming cost V 3 bases and J 5 bases, with 13 bases left between them. CDR1 is DFQATT, CDR2 SNEGSKA, per germline (reference sequence). The CDR3 length is 13 residues. A single record per CDR3 protein comes from TCRdb applying MiXCR to the 5' RACE reads. The repertoire holds hundreds of thousands of distinct CDR3 sequences, with 15% to 19% as singletons. The chain recombines TRBV20-1 with TRBJ1-1, with D perhaps TRBD1 (6 bases). The source is an adult woman who had mild COVID-19 (a few samples of this study predate the infection). Cell type and time point are not known. The sequenced sample consisted of PBMCs or a T cell subset sorted from them (not recorded which). Here the CDR3 reads CSASPGAYTEAFF. The CDR3 DNA reads as TGCAGTGCTAGTCCGGGGGCGTATACTGAAGCTTTCTTT.